In its sample, the clone carrying this T cell receptor (beta chain) was seen once. Its antigen is still unknown. The sample belongs to a study of shared clonotypes between healthy human individuals. The repertoire was sequenced with immunoSEQ multiplex PCR; TCRdb's copy has only in-frame clones and lacks some. The repertoire holds 1.5 million to 2.5 million clones, with around 96% as singletons. CD45RO-negative CD8 cells positively selected for CCR7 made up the naive population, which excluded terminally differentiated effector memory CD45RA+ cells. Study-wide results and limits: Of the naive CD4 clonotypes, about 5% were shared across a few donors. Depth of sequencing was expected to influence donor clonotype sharing.

The CDR3 covers 12 residues. Trimming took off 4 bases at V and 4 bases at J, with 6 bases between the two ends. Germline assignment: CDR1 SGDLS and CDR2 YYNGEE. The rearrangement uses TRBV9 and TRBJ2-1; no reliable D call. This clonotype was sampled from a man between 18 and 29 years old in good health. Sequences were obtained from naive CD8+ T cells sorted from blood. CDR3 protein: CASSSDYNEQFF. The DNA of the CDR3 is TGTGCCAGCAGCTCCGATTACAATGAGCAGTTCTTC.